The text below deals with one T cell receptor beta chain. Its antigen is not identified. The sample originates from a study of OX40 agonist ivuxolimab in advanced cancers. General observations from the study: The CD4+ and CD8+ T cells in the blood had expanded clonally by week 6 at 0.1 to 3.0 mg/kg.

Method: immunoSEQ multiplex PCR; TCRdb's copy keeps in-frame clones and lacks some. In the table there are approximately 62,000 clones, roughly 92% of which are singletons. The CDR3 is 15 amino acids. Germline CDR1 is LGHNA and CDR2 is YNFKEQ. Trimming took 2 bases from V and 2 from J, leaving 13 bases between them. This sequence was found in an adult with an advanced solid tumor such as melanoma, head and neck, liver or kidney cancer. The rearrangement links TRBV4-2 to TRBJ2-7; maybe TRBD2 (6 bases). The starting material was CD4+ or CD8+ T cells sorted from blood, obtained in a trial of the OX40 agonist ivuxolimab. In DNA form, the CDR3 reads TGTGCCAGCAGCCAACTACTAGCTGGTCCCTACGAGCAGTACTTC. Protein product: CASSQLLAGPYEQYF.